This T cell receptor beta chain was captured in a study of blood T cell repertoires in COVID-19. Whole-study context: Donors in the United States, Italy and Spain gave samples during acute or convalescent COVID-19. T cells, B-cell-depleted T cells, or PBMCs supplied cDNA or gDNA.

Some clones are missing from TCRdb's copy, which holds only in-frame ones; the method was immunoSEQ multiplex PCR. The data contain roughly 97,000 clones, about four fifths of them singletons. Germline V gene lookup returns CDR1 SGDLS and CDR2 YYNGEE. The CDR3 is 13 amino acids. Between the trimmed V and J ends, which lost 0 bases and 8 bases, there was a span of 6 bases. This chain uses TRBV9 with TRBJ1-6, with a weak D call TRBD1 (5 bases). Sequenced material: peripheral blood. The sequence derives from a man between 60 and 75 years old with acute or convalescent COVID-19. The CDR3, as DNA: TGTGCCAGCAGCGTAGTAGGGGATTCACCCCTCCACTTT. This encodes CASSVVGDSPLHF.